Presented here are 11 T cell receptor beta chains from one specimen sequenced in a study of CD8+ T cells in alopecia areata. Reverse transcription of extracted RNA yielded cDNA, which provided the sequencing template. TCRdb's table, derived via immunoSEQ multiplex PCR, lists solely in-frame clones and lacks some. The table has some 110,000 clones, over 60% seen once. Sequenced input: CD4+ T cells sorted from blood. The source is a human donor in good health.

Written as DNA, the CDR3 is TGTGCCAGCAGCTTAAGACCCTCCGGTACGAGAACTGAAGCTTTCTTT. Translating it yields CASSLRPSGTRTEAFF. The J gene is TRBJ1-1, the V gene TRBV7-2, with D unclear. The CDR3 extends over 16 amino acids. With 2 bases removed from V and 5 bases from J, the gap between germline ends came to 18 bases. CDR1 and CDR2 from the germline V gene are SGHTA and FQGNSA.

This clone has a single count. The gene calls are TRBV4-1 and TRBJ2-5; 7 bases align to TRBD2. Germline CDR1 and CDR2: MGHRA and YSYEKL. V lost 0 bases and J lost 3; bases outside the gene matches: 7. CDR3 length: 16 amino acids. The CDR3: CASSQEGVLAEETQYF. The DNA of the CDR3 is TGCGCCAGCAGCCAAGAGGGGGTGCTAGCGGAAGAGACCCAGTACTTC.

V usage is TRBV15 and J usage is TRBJ2-5; 9 bases agree with TRBD2. In germline, CDR1 is LNHNV, CDR2 YYDKDF (reference sequence). Trimming cost V 9 bases and J 5 bases; bases outside gene matches: 13. This CDR3 comprises 15 residues. The CDR3 nucleotides are TGTGCCACTACGATTTCGGGTAGCGGGGGTGAGACCCAGTACTTC. It codes for CATTISGSGGETQYF.

The rearrangement joins TRBV7-9 to TRBJ1-3, with D hard to call. The V end lost 3 bases, the J end lost 4 bases, and 13 bases lay between the germline ends. The CDR3 has 15 residues. Germline assignment: CDR1 SEHNR and CDR2 FQNEAQ (reference sequence). In DNA form, the CDR3 reads TGTGCCAGCAGCTTTTCGAGGAGCCTAGGAAACACCATATATTTT. Translating it yields CASSFSRSLGNTIYF.

The rearrangement links TRBV30 to TRBJ2-5; either TRBD1 or TRBD2 may fit D (5 bases each). Germline-derived CDR1 and CDR2 are GTSNPN and SVGIG (reference sequence). This CDR3 is 12 amino acids long. With 2 bases removed from V and 4 bases from J, the gap between germline ends came to 8 bases. The DNA for the CDR3 is TGTGCCTGGAGTACCGGGGCAGAGACCCAGTACTTC. This encodes CAWSTGAETQYF.

The chain employs TRBV5-4 and TRBJ2-1, with 7 bases fitting TRBD2. CDR3 length equals 17 residues. Germline CDR1 is SGHNT and CDR2 is YYREEE (reference sequence). The junction had 9 bases not matched to a gene; V was cut back by 0 bases and J by 3 bases. CDR3 amino acids: CASSLDPQRGVYNEQFF. The CDR3 region has the DNA TGTGCCAGCAGCTTGGACCCGCAGCGGGGAGTCTACAATGAGCAGTTCTTC.

This clone was found once. The genes are TRBV7-9 and TRBJ1-1, with a possible D match to TRBD1 (6 bases). This CDR3 comprises 16 residues. Trimming stripped 5 bases from V and 1 base from J, with 17 bases between. Germline CDR1 reads SEHNR; CDR2 reads FQNEAQ (reference sequence). CDR3 DNA: TGTGCCAGCAGCCCCCAGGGTCGGGGGGCGAACACTGAAGCTTTCTTT. This sequence encodes CASSPQGRGANTEAFF.

This clone was observed a single time. The chain recombines TRBV30 with TRBJ1-3; 9 nucleotides line up with TRBD1. Unmatched junction bases numbered 4, after V lost 0 bases and J lost 7 bases. Germline CDR1 and CDR2: GTSNPN and SVGIG (reference sequence). The CDR3 has 14 amino acids. CDR3 region: CAWSVPDRGNTIYF. For the CDR3, the DNA is TGTGCCTGGAGTGTACCAGACAGGGGGAACACCATATATTTT.

V gene TRBV9 combines with J gene TRBJ1-1; 9 nucleotides match TRBD1. V lost 3 bases and J lost 3; bases outside the gene matches: 6. CDR1 is SGDLS, CDR2 YYNGEE, per germline. The CDR3 consists of 15 residues. The CDR3 sequence is CASSATGGRDTEAFF. The CDR3 DNA reads TGTGCCAGCAGCGCCACAGGGGGCAGAGACACTGAAGCTTTCTTT.

The chain uses TRBV2 and TRBJ1-5; D is unresolved. CDR1 is SNHLY, CDR2 FYNNEI, per germline. With 4 bases removed from V and 3 bases from J, the gap between germline ends came to 7 bases. This CDR3 contains 13 residues. CDR3 sequence: CASSVSVNQPQHF. DNA of the CDR3: TGTGCCAGCAGTGTCAGCGTCAATCAGCCCCAGCATTTT.

The chain is built from TRBV7-9 and TRBJ1-1; D gene ambiguous. V gave up 5 bases and J gave up 5 bases, with 18 bases separating them. The CDR3 contains 15 residues. Looked up from germline, CDR1 is SEHNR and CDR2 is FQNEAQ (reference sequence). The CDR3 nucleotides read TGTGCCAGCAGCCCGGGCGTACTCGATGGGACTGAAGCTTTCTTT. The encoded protein is CASSPGVLDGTEAFF.